These T cell receptor beta chains were read from a single sample in a study of blood T cells in healthy people across ages. TCRdb used MiXCR to reprocess the 5' RACE reads, holding one entry per CDR3 protein. The sample lists about 800,000 distinct CDR3 sequences, roughly 64% seen once, with about 20% in the top ten. The sequenced sample was blood. The receptors originated from a man aged 25-45 years in good health. Each CDR3 is given with its conserved first and last residue. The D gene is left open where the match is weak. Size is omitted from some rows. Given values are once, few, many or a class for expanded clones.

d_call: TRBD1; v_call: TRBV27; clone_size: .; j_call: TRBJ1-2; cdr3_nt: TGTGCCAGCAGCCTGGGACAGGGATCTTTTGGCTACACCTTC; cdr3_aa: CASSLGQGSFGYTF
d_call: .; v_call: TRBV9; clone_size: .; j_call: TRBJ1-6; cdr3_nt: TGTGCCAGCAGCGTACGAGGGACATCCAATAATTCGCCCCTCCACTTT; cdr3_aa: CASSVRGTSNNSPLHF
d_call: TRBD2; v_call: TRBV6-6; clone_size: .; j_call: TRBJ2-3; cdr3_nt: TGTGCCAGCAGTCAAAGCGGGAAGGGTTTTTATACAGATGCGCAGTATTTT; cdr3_aa: CASSQSGKGFYTDAQYF
d_call: TRBD1; v_call: TRBV5-1; clone_size: .; j_call: TRBJ1-4; cdr3_nt: TGCACCAGCAGCGACTCCGGGACAGGAGGGGAAAAACTGTTTTTT; cdr3_aa: CTSSDSGTGGEKLFF
d_call: TRBD2; v_call: TRBV12-3/TRBV12-4; clone_size: .; j_call: TRBJ2-7; cdr3_nt: TGTGCCAGCAGGCTGACTAGCGGGACCTACGAGCAGTACTTC; cdr3_aa: CASRLTSGTYEQYF
d_call: TRBD2; v_call: TRBV2; clone_size: once; j_call: TRBJ2-7; cdr3_nt: TGTGCCAGCACTTATGGAGCGGGGGGGTACAATGAGCAGTACTTC; cdr3_aa: CASTYGAGGYNEQYF
d_call: TRBD2; v_call: TRBV7-2; clone_size: few; j_call: TRBJ2-2; cdr3_nt: TGTGCCAGCAGAAAAATAGCGGGGGAGGCCCTTACCGGGGAGCTGTTTTTT; cdr3_aa: CASRKIAGEALTGELFF
d_call: TRBD2; v_call: TRBV12-3/TRBV12-4; clone_size: .; j_call: TRBJ2-1; cdr3_nt: TGTGCCAGCAGGAGCGGGGGCCCGTCCTACAATGAGCAGTTCTTC; cdr3_aa: CASRSGGPSYNEQFF
d_call: TRBD1; v_call: TRBV7-2; clone_size: .; j_call: TRBJ2-1; cdr3_nt: TGTGCCAGCAGCTTGGGAGTGGGGACAGGCCGAAGCTCCTACAATGAGCAGTTCTTC; cdr3_aa: CASSLGVGTGRSSYNEQFF
d_call: TRBD2; v_call: TRBV7-9; clone_size: few; j_call: TRBJ2-5; cdr3_nt: TGTGCCAGCAGCTTACGGGAGGGGACCCAGTACTTC; cdr3_aa: CASSLREGTQYF
d_call: .; v_call: TRBV20-1; clone_size: .; j_call: TRBJ2-3; cdr3_nt: TGCAGTGCTACGTACACAGATACGCAGTATTTT; cdr3_aa: CSATYTDTQYF
d_call: .; v_call: TRBV6-1; clone_size: .; j_call: TRBJ1-1; cdr3_nt: TGTGCCAGCAGTGAGCGGACAGCACGTGAAGCTTTCTTT; cdr3_aa: CASSERTAREAFF
d_call: .; v_call: TRBV20-1; clone_size: once; j_call: TRBJ2-7; cdr3_nt: TGCAGTGCTAGAGATTCATACCCGGGGCGACGAACCTACGAGCAGTACTTC; cdr3_aa: CSARDSYPGRRTYEQYF
d_call: TRBD1; v_call: TRBV12-3/TRBV12-4; clone_size: few; j_call: TRBJ1-2; cdr3_nt: TGTGCCAGCAGTGAAGGACAGGGTCGCGGCTACACCTTC; cdr3_aa: CASSEGQGRGYTF
d_call: .; v_call: TRBV2; clone_size: .; j_call: TRBJ2-4; cdr3_nt: TGTGCCAGCAGTTCAGGAGGGCCGGCCAAAAACATTCAGTACTTC; cdr3_aa: CASSSGGPAKNIQYF
d_call: .; v_call: TRBV28; clone_size: .; j_call: TRBJ2-5; cdr3_nt: TGTGCCGGCACCGTTCCAGGGAAACAAGAGACCCAGTACTTC; cdr3_aa: CAGTVPGKQETQYF
d_call: TRBD2; v_call: TRBV10-3; clone_size: few; j_call: TRBJ2-1; cdr3_nt: TGTGCCATCAGTGAGTCGGGCGGTAGCGGGAGGGCCAATGAGCAGTTCTTC; cdr3_aa: CAISESGGSGRANEQFF
d_call: .; v_call: TRBV12-3/TRBV12-4; clone_size: .; j_call: TRBJ2-5; cdr3_nt: TGTGCCAGCAGTTTGGACCGGGGTATGGAGACCCAGTACTTC; cdr3_aa: CASSLDRGMETQYF
d_call: TRBD1; v_call: TRBV10-3; clone_size: few; j_call: TRBJ2-7; cdr3_nt: TGTGCCATCAGTGAGAGGACAGGGGACGAGCAGTACTTC; cdr3_aa: CAISERTGDEQYF
d_call: .; v_call: TRBV2; clone_size: .; j_call: TRBJ2-7; cdr3_nt: TGTGCCAGCAGTGCTGTAGTATCAACCCCCTACGAGCAGTACTTC; cdr3_aa: CASSAVVSTPYEQYF
d_call: TRBD2; v_call: TRBV27; clone_size: .; j_call: TRBJ2-1; cdr3_nt: TGTGCCAGCAGTTTTCTAGCGGGAAATGAGCAGTTCTTC; cdr3_aa: CASSFLAGNEQFF
d_call: TRBD2; v_call: TRBV12-3/TRBV12-4; clone_size: .; j_call: TRBJ2-1; cdr3_nt: TGTGCCAGCAGAAATATAGGATTTAGCGGGAGGCCGGAGGGTGAGCAGTTCTTC; cdr3_aa: CASRNIGFSGRPEGEQFF
d_call: .; v_call: TRBV4-1; clone_size: few; j_call: TRBJ1-1; cdr3_nt: TGCGCCAGCAGCTCCCCGACCCTGAACACTGAAGCTTTCTTT; cdr3_aa: CASSSPTLNTEAFF
d_call: .; v_call: TRBV7-2; clone_size: .; j_call: TRBJ2-4; cdr3_nt: TGTGCCAGCAGCTTAGCACTTGGAAATCAGTACTTC; cdr3_aa: CASSLALGNQYF
d_call: .; v_call: TRBV4-3; clone_size: .; j_call: TRBJ2-5; cdr3_nt: TGCGCCAGCAGCCAAGCGTGGAGTGTCGCAGAGACCCAGTACTTC; cdr3_aa: CASSQAWSVAETQYF
d_call: TRBD2; v_call: TRBV20-1; clone_size: .; j_call: TRBJ2-1; cdr3_nt: TGCAGTGCTAGTCGCGGGGGGATCTCCAATGAGCAGTTCTTC; cdr3_aa: CSASRGGISNEQFF
d_call: .; v_call: TRBV7-2; clone_size: .; j_call: TRBJ2-3; cdr3_nt: TGTGCCGGCAGCTTCCGACAGGCTAGCACAGATACGCAGTATTTT; cdr3_aa: CAGSFRQASTDTQYF
d_call: .; v_call: TRBV3-1; clone_size: .; j_call: TRBJ2-5; cdr3_nt: TGTGCCAGCAGCCAAGTTCTGGCTGGCCAAGAGACCCAGTACTTC; cdr3_aa: CASSQVLAGQETQYF
d_call: TRBD1; v_call: TRBV7-9; clone_size: .; j_call: TRBJ2-1; cdr3_nt: TGTGCCAGCAGCCACAGATGGGGACAGGGTGCTGTCTCCTACAATGAGCAGTTCTTC; cdr3_aa: CASSHRWGQGAVSYNEQFF
d_call: TRBD2; v_call: TRBV29-1; clone_size: .; j_call: TRBJ2-1; cdr3_nt: TGCAGCGTCGGGGGGGCGAGGACCTACAATGAGCAGTTCTTC; cdr3_aa: CSVGGARTYNEQFF
d_call: TRBD1; v_call: TRBV19; clone_size: once; j_call: TRBJ2-6; cdr3_nt: TGTGCCAGTAGTTTCCGGGACAGGGCGCACGGGGCCAACGTCCTGACTTTC; cdr3_aa: CASSFRDRAHGANVLTF
d_call: TRBD2; v_call: TRBV20-1; clone_size: few; j_call: TRBJ2-3; cdr3_nt: TGCAGTACGACTAGCGGTGAAGATACGCAGTATTTT; cdr3_aa: CSTTSGEDTQYF
d_call: .; v_call: TRBV25-1; clone_size: .; j_call: TRBJ2-5; cdr3_nt: TGTGCCAGCACTGAGGGCACGTACAATGAGCAGTACTTC; cdr3_aa: CASTEGTYNEQYF
d_call: .; v_call: TRBV20-1; clone_size: many; j_call: TRBJ1-1; cdr3_nt: TGCAGTGCTAGGCAGGGTCACACTGAAGCTTTCTTT; cdr3_aa: CSARQGHTEAFF
d_call: .; v_call: TRBV10-3; clone_size: .; j_call: TRBJ2-1; cdr3_nt: TGTGCCACCCGCTATGGACAGCCTAATGAGCAGTTCTTC; cdr3_aa: CATRYGQPNEQFF